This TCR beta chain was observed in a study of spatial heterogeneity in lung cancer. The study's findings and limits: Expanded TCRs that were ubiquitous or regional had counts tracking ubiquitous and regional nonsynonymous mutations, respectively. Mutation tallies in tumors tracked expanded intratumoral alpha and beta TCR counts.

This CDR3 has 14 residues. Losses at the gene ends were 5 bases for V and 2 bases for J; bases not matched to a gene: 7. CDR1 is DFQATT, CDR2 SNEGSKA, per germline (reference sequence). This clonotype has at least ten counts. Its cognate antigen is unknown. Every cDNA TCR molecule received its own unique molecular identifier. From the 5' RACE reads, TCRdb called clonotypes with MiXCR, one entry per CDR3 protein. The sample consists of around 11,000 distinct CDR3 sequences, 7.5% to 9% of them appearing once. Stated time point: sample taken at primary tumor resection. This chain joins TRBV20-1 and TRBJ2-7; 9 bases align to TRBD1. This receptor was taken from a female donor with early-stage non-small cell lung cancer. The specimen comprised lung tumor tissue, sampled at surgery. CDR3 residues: CSAGRTGAPYEQYF. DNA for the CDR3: TGCAGTGCTGGCAGGACAGGGGCCCCCTACGAGCAGTACTTC.